These 8 T cell receptor beta chains originate from one sample sequenced in a study of PD-L1 blockade in urothelial cancer. Repertoires were generated with immunoSEQ multiplex PCR, while TCRdb's copy carries only in-frame clones and drops some. The sample holds 30,000 to 40,000 clones; around 34% are singletons and the top ten take more than 8.5%. The source material was tumor tissue, sampled before atezolizumab (anti-PD-L1) treatment. The receptors were gathered from a man aged 55 to 70 with urothelial cancer.

By frequency in the sample, this clone is medium-sized (0.01 to 0.1%). The chain links TRBV15 to TRBJ2-7; D may be TRBD2 (7 bases). The germline V gene encodes CDR1 LNHNV and CDR2 YYDKDF (reference sequence). CDR3 length: 15 residues. V shed 4 bases and J shed 3 bases, with 16 bases lying between them. The CDR3 loop is CATSMEGGGGYEQYF. The CDR3 nucleotides are TGTGCCACCAGCATGGAGGGAGGGGGAGGCTACGAGCAGTACTTC.

This clone occurred a few times. The V and J genes are TRBV10-3 and TRBJ2-1, with TRBD2 matching over 10 bases. The CDR3 extends over 16 amino acids. From germline, CDR1 is ENHRY and CDR2 SYGVKD. The trim removed 10 bases at V and 7 bases at J, leaving 16 bases unmatched. DNA for the CDR3: TGTGCCAGCCGTACAGCCGGGACTAGCGTCAGGAATGAGCAGTTCTTC. Translating it yields CASRTAGTSVRNEQFF.

This sequence joins TRBV5-1 and TRBJ2-5; 8 nucleotides align to TRBD1. The CDR3 is made up of 14 amino acids. Germline lookup yields CDR1 SGHRS and CDR2 YFSETQ. V lost 3 bases to trimming and J lost 5 bases; unmatched junction nucleotides: 6. In nucleotides, the CDR3 is TGCGCCAGCAGCTGGGGACAGGCTGGTGAGACCCAGTACTTC. Its translation: CASSWGQAGETQYF.

This chain joins TRBV5-1 and TRBJ1-1, with D maybe TRBD1 (5 bases). The CDR3 consists of 15 residues. Germline CDR1 and CDR2: SGHRS and YFSETQ. Trimming took 4 bases from V and 0 from J, leaving 13 bases between them. The CDR3 region is CASSLLTDVNTEAFF. CDR3 DNA: TGCGCCAGCAGCCTCCTGACAGATGTGAACACTGAAGCTTTCTTT. The whole variable domain, remainder taken from reference TRBV5-1 and TRBJ1-1, is KAGVTQTPRYLIKTRGQQVTLSCSPISGHRSVSWYQQTPGQGLQFLFEYFSETQRNKGNFPGRFSGRQFSNSRSEMNVSTLELGDSALYLCASSLLTDVNTEAFFGQGTRLTVV.

The chain is built from TRBV2 and TRBJ1-2; 8 bases align to TRBD1. The CDR3 loop spans 15 amino acids. Losses at the gene ends were 8 bases for V and 8 bases for J; bases not matched to a gene: 16. Germline-derived CDR1 and CDR2 are SNHLY and FYNNEI. The CDR3 is CASVLMGQAGQGYTF. Here the CDR3 DNA reads TGTGCCAGCGTGCTGATGGGACAGGCAGGGCAGGGCTACACCTTC. Drawing the rest from reference TRBV2 and TRBJ1-2, the complete variable domain is EPEVTQTPSHQVTQMGQEVILRCVPISNHLYFYWYRQILGQKVEFLVSFYNNEISEKSEIFDDQFSVERPDGSNFTLKIRSTKLEDSAMYFCASVLMGQAGQGYTFGSGTRLTVV.

This chain connects TRBV4-1 to TRBJ2-1, with 7 bases lining up with TRBD2. The CDR3 length is 15 residues. CDR1 MGHRA and CDR2 YSYEKL come from the germline V gene. Trimming removed 1 base from V and 3 bases from J; junction bases left unmatched: 3. CDR3 bases: TGCGCCAGCAGCCAAGCCGCTAGCGGCTACAATGAGCAGTTCTTC. Translated, it gives CASSQAASGYNEQFF.

The rearrangement joins TRBV10-2 to TRBJ1-1, with D maybe TRBD1 (5 bases). CDR3 length equals 14 residues. The V gene's germline CDR1 is WSHSY and CDR2 SAAADI. Trimming pared 0 bases from V and 1 base from J, leaving 6 bases between. In DNA, the CDR3 is TGCGCCAGCAGTGAGTCGACAGCGAACACTGAAGCTTTCTTT. Translated, it gives CASSESTANTEAFF.

The rearrangement uses TRBV10-2 and TRBJ2-7, with 9 bases matching TRBD2. This CDR3 is 13 amino acids long. From germline, CDR1 is WSHSY and CDR2 SAAADI. Germline trimming cut 8 bases from V and 4 bases from J; bases unmatched to any gene: 6. The CDR3 nucleotides read TGCGCCAGCTTTTCGGCGGGGGGGTACGAGCAGTACTTC. Encoded protein: CASFSAGGYEQYF.